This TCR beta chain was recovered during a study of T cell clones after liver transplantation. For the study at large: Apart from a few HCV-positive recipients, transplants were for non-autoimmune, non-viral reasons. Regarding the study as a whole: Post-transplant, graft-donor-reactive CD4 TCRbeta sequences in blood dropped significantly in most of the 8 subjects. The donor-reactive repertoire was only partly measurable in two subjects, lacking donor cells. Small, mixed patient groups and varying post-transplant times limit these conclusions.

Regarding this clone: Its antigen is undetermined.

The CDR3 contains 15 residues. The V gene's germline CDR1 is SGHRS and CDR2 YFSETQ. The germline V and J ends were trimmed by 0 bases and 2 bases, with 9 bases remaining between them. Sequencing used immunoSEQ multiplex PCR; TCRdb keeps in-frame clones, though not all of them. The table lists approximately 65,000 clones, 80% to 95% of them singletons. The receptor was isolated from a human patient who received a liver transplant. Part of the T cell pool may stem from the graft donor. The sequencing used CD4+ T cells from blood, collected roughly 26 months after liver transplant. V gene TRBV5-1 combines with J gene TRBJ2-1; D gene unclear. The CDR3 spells CASSLARVPYNEQFF. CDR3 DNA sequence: TGCGCCAGCAGCTTGGCGAGAGTTCCCTACAATGAGCAGTTCTTC.